This T cell receptor beta chain was captured in a study of vaccination and CD4 T cells after COVID-19. Background on the study: Convalescent study patients returned SARS-CoV-2 positive nasal swab PCR results, with nine mild cases and one severe. Cells received overlapping spike peptides from SARS-CoV-2, HCoV-NL63, HCoV-OC43 and HCoV-229E as stimulation.

Sequencing of cultured CD4+ T cell DNA used the Oncomine TCR Beta short-read assay. TCRdb independently ran MiXCR on the PCR reads; one entry per CDR3 protein. The sample holds about 5,000 distinct CDR3 sequences, about half seen once. The treatment denotes: roughly 10-day PBMC culture with coronavirus spike peptide pools or control peptides (ViraFEST assay). Germline assignment: CDR1 MNHEY and CDR2 SMNVEV (reference sequence). CDR3 length equals 14 residues. The germline V and J ends were trimmed by 6 bases and 5 bases, with 13 bases remaining between them. As regards this clonotype: Antigen: not known.

This chain links TRBV27 with TRBJ2-2; D unclear. This TCR was sampled from a human donor who had recovered from COVID-19. Specimen: CD4+ T cells from blood, cultured in vitro. CDR3 sequence (DNA): TGTGCCAGCAGGATGCTCTCAACTACCGGGGAGCTGTTTTTT. It translates to CASRMLSTTGELFF.